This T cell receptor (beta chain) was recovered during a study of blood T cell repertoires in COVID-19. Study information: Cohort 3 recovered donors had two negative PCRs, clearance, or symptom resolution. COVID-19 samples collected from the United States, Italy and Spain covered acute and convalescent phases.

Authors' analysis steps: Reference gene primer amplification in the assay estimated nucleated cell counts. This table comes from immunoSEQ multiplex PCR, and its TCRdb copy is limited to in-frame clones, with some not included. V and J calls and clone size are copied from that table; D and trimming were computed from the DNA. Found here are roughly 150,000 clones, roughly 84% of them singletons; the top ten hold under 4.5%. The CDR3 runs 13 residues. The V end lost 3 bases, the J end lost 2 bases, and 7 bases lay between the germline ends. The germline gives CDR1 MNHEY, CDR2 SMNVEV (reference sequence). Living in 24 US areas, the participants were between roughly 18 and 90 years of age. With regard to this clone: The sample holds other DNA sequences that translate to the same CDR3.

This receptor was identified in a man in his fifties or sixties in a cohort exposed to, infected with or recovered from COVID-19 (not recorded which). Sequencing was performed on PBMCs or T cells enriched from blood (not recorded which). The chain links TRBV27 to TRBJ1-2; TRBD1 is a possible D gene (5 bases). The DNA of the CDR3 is TGTGCCAGCAGTTTGGCAGGGAACTATGGCTACACCTTC. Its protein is CASSLAGNYGYTF.